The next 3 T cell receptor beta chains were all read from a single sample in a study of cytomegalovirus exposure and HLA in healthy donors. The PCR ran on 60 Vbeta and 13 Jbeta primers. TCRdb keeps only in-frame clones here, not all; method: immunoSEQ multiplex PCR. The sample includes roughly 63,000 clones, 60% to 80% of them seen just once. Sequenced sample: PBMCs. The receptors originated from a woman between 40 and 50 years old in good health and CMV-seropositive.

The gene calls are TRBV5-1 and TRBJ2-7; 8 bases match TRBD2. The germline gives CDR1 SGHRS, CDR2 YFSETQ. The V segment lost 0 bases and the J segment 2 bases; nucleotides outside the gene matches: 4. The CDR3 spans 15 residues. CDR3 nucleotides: TGCGCCAGCAGCTTGGAGGCGGGGGGCCCCTACGAGCAGTACTTC. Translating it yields CASSLEAGGPYEQYF.

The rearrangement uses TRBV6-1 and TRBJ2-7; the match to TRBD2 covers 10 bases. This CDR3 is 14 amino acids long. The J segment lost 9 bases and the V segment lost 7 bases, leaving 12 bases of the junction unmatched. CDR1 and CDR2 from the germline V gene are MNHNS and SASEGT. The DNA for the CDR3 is TGTGCCAGCACCAAAACCCTAGCGGGGGAGGTGCAGTACTTC. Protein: CASTKTLAGEVQYF.

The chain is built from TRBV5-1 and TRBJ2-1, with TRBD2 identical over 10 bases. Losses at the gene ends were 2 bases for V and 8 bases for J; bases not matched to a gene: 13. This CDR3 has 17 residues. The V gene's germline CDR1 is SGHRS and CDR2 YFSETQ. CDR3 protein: CASSFSSGGPRKDEQFF. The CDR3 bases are TGCGCCAGCAGCTTTTCTAGCGGGGGCCCTCGGAAGGATGAGCAGTTCTTC.